This is a list of T cell receptor beta chains from one sample in a study of control samples from healthy donors and cancer patients. Using immunoSEQ multiplex PCR, the repertoire was profiled, and TCRdb retains in-frame clones only, with some absent. The sample holds approximately 71,000 clones; around 92% are singletons and the top ten take about a fifth. The sample comprised PBMCs. All receptors derive from a man aged 55 to 70 with lung cancer. Each CDR3 is given with its conserved first and last residue. The D gene is left open where the match is weak. Expanded clones get a size class; other rows say once, few or many, or leave the size out.

clone size	V gene	D gene	J gene	CDR3 DNA	CDR3 protein
.	TRBV18	.	TRBJ2-5	TGTGCCAGCTCACCCTACGGACAGCAAGAGACCCAGTACTTC	CASSPYGQQETQYF
.	TRBV3-1/TRBV3-2	TRBD1	TRBJ2-5	TGTGCCAGCAGCCAAGAAAAGGGGGCAGAGACCCAGTACTTC	CASSQEKGAETQYF
.	TRBV7-2	.	TRBJ2-5	TGTGCCAGCAGCCTCCGTGGAGGGGAACAAGAGACCCAGTACTTC	CASSLRGGEQETQYF
.	TRBV12-5	.	TRBJ1-1	TGTGCTAGTGGTTTGGAAGTGGGTGCTGGCGCTTTCTTT	CASGLEVGAGAFF
.	TRBV6-5	.	TRBJ1-5	TGTGCCAGCGTACGGACGAGGTCTATGAATCAGCCCCAGCATTTT	CASVRTRSMNQPQHF
.	TRBV5-1	.	TRBJ1-1	TGCGCCAGCAGCTTGAGTTCGGCTATGAACACTGAAGCTTTCTTT	CASSLSSAMNTEAFF
.	TRBV6-5	TRBD1	TRBJ2-7	TGTGCCAGCAGTTACGGAGGACAGGGAGCCTACGAGCAGTACTTC	CASSYGGQGAYEQYF
.	TRBV5-5	TRBD1	TRBJ1-1	TGTGCCAGCAGCTTGCAGGGGGACACTGAAGCTTTCTTT	CASSLQGDTEAFF
medium-sized	TRBV12-5	.	TRBJ2-3	TGTGCTAGTGGTTTGGTTCCGGACGGCCAAATCGGAGATACGCAGTATTTT	CASGLVPDGQIGDTQYF
.	TRBV7-9	.	TRBJ2-5	TGTGCCAGCGGGCAGCCAGGACAAGAGACCCAGTACTTC	CASGQPGQETQYF
.	TRBV4-1	.	TRBJ2-1	TGCGCCAGCAGCCAAGATAATCGGGGGTACAATGAGCAGTTCTTC	CASSQDNRGYNEQFF
once	TRBV12-5	.	TRBJ1-2	TGTGCTAGTGGGACAGGAGGAACGGATCCTCTATACTATGGCTACACCTTC	CASGTGGTDPLYYGYTF
few	TRBV19	TRBD1	TRBJ1-1	TGTGCCAGTAGTATAGGACAGGGGTACACTGAAGCTTTCTTT	CASSIGQGYTEAFF
few	TRBV30	TRBD1	TRBJ1-2	TGTGCCTGGAGAAAGACAGGGGGCTCCTATGGCTACACCTTC	CAWRKTGGSYGYTF
.	TRBV30	.	TRBJ2-7	TGTGCCTGGAGTAGAGCCTCCTACGAGCAGTACTTC	CAWSRASYEQYF
.	TRBV2	TRBD2	TRBJ2-3	TGTGCCAGCAGTTGGAATAGCGGGGGGGATGTAGATACGCAGTATTTT	CASSWNSGGDVDTQYF
.	TRBV5-3	TRBD1	TRBJ1-6	TGTGCCAGAAGCTTGAGGCCGGTCGCGGGCAGGGGGAAAGATTCACCCCTCCACTTT	CARSLRPVAGRGKDSPLHF
.	TRBV30	.	TRBJ2-1	TGTGCCTGGAGTGTGACCGGGAACTACAATGAGCAGTTCTTC	CAWSVTGNYNEQFF
.	TRBV27	.	TRBJ2-7	TGTGCCAGCAGTTCTCCGGGAGACTACGAGCAGTACTTC	CASSSPGDYEQYF
.	TRBV5-4	TRBD1	TRBJ2-1	TGTGCCAGCAGCCCCGGGGACAGGGGGTCAGGTAGAGAGTTCTTC	CASSPGDRGSGREFF
.	TRBV6-5	TRBD2	TRBJ2-1	TGTGCCAGCAGGGGACTAGCGGGGACATACAATGAGCAGTTCTTC	CASRGLAGTYNEQFF
few	TRBV4-1	.	TRBJ2-3	TGCGCCAGCAGCCAAGGAGGTGGCCTCCGGGATACGCAGTATTTT	CASSQGGGLRDTQYF
few	TRBV11-2	.	TRBJ1-1	TGTGCCAGCACCCGCAAGCTACCGCTGATGAACACTGAAGCTTTCTTT	CASTRKLPLMNTEAFF